Here is one TCR beta chain with its context. Its antigen is unknown. The data originate from a study of OX40 agonist ivuxolimab in advanced cancers. Study overall: Patients assigned to dose escalation were diagnosed with hepatocellular carcinoma, melanoma, renal cell or head and neck cancer. A male proportion of just over 80% was recorded, with mean age roughly 62 years and range roughly 23 to 79.

The germline V and J ends were trimmed by 3 bases and 4 bases, with 12 bases remaining between them. The CDR3 consists of 14 residues. Germline lookup yields CDR1 MNHNS and CDR2 SASEGT. Profiled with immunoSEQ multiplex PCR; TCRdb holds only in-frame clones, not every one. The sample contains under 70,000 clones, around 89% of which appear only once. Study findings and constraints: Antigen specificity of clonally expanded peripheral T cells was not established. CD8+ T cells showed, on average, more clonal expansion than CD4+ cells.

The chain couples TRBV6-1 to TRBJ1-2; D unresolved. The sequences come from CD4+ or CD8+ T cells sorted from blood, collected in a trial of the OX40 agonist ivuxolimab. The clonotype originates from an adult with an advanced solid tumor such as melanoma, head and neck, liver or kidney cancer. As DNA, the CDR3 is TGTGCCAGCAGTGAGACCCAGGCGGGCTATGGCTACACCTTC. This translates into CASSETQAGYGYTF.